The rows below give T cell receptor beta chains drawn from one sample of a study of cytomegalovirus exposure and HLA in healthy donors. Here immunoSEQ multiplex PCR was the method, and the copy in TCRdb shows in-frame clones only, minus some. The sample comprises 150,000 to 200,000 clones, around 90% of which are singletons, and 0.85% rests with the top ten. What was sequenced was PBMCs. All receptors come from a woman aged 25 to 39 in good health and CMV-seronegative. The CDR3 runs from the conserved cysteine through the conserved F or W. D genes are given only for firm matches. Clone size is stated in some rows and not others, as once, few, many or a class when expanded.

j_call d_call clone_size v_call cdr3_nt cdr3_aa
TRBJ1-5 - - TRBV6-5 TGTGCCAGCAGTTACTCCCCGGGGAGTCAGCCCCAGCATTTT CASSYSPGSQPQHF
TRBJ2-2 - - TRBV27 TGTGCCAGCAGTTTTCGCAGGCTCCCCCCTGCCGGGGAGCTGTTTTTT CASSFRRLPPAGELFF
TRBJ2-3 TRBD1 once TRBV9 TGTGCCAGCAGCCTTAGGGGTGGGACAGGGGGGTGGGATACGCAGTATTTT CASSLRGGTGGWDTQYF
TRBJ1-5 - - TRBV6-1 TGTGCCAGCAGCGGAAGGGGGTTCAATCAGCCCCAGCATTTT CASSGRGFNQPQHF
TRBJ2-7 - - TRBV18 TGTGCCAGCTCACCCCCCGCGAACTACGAGCAGTACTTC CASSPPANYEQYF
TRBJ1-5 TRBD1 few TRBV14 TGTGCCAGCAGCCCCCCCGGGACAGGGGTTTTTGGCAATCAGCCCCAGCATTTT CASSPPGTGVFGNQPQHF
TRBJ2-2 - - TRBV6-1 TGTGCCAGCATCAGGTGGCGCAGGGAATCCGGGGAGCTGTTTTTT CASIRWRRESGELFF
TRBJ1-4 - - TRBV5-4 TGTGCCAGCAGCTTGGAACAGAGAACAGAAAAACTGTTTTTT CASSLEQRTEKLFF
TRBJ2-1 - few TRBV28 TGTGCCAGCAGCACTGGGGGGAGAGCCAGGAATGAGCAGTTCTTC CASSTGGRARNEQFF
TRBJ2-1 - - TRBV15 TGTGCCACCGCGGTGGGGGGGCTCTCTGCCAATGAGCAGTTCTTC CATAVGGLSANEQFF
TRBJ2-3 - - TRBV5-1 TGCGCCAGCAGCTTTACTACCACAGATACGCAGTATTTT CASSFTTTDTQYF
TRBJ2-7 - - TRBV7-9 TGTGCCAGCAGCCCGACGGAGCCTTACGAGCAGTACTTC CASSPTEPYEQYF
TRBJ1-6 - - TRBV9 TGTGCCAGCAGCCGACAGGATTCGGGTTCACCCCTCCACTTT CASSRQDSGSPLHF
TRBJ2-5 TRBD1 - TRBV12-5 TGTGCTAGTGGGCCCGGGACAGGGGACGAGACCCAGTACTTC CASGPGTGDETQYF
TRBJ2-7 - - TRBV7-8 TGTGCCAGCAGCCCCCGGACACGTACTTCCCCCTACGAGCAGTACTTC CASSPRTRTSPYEQYF
TRBJ2-5 - - TRBV9 TGTGCCAGCAGCTCTTCAGGGGGGCAAGAGACCCAGTACTTC CASSSSGGQETQYF
TRBJ2-3 TRBD1 once TRBV2 TGTGCCAGCATGTTCCCCATGACAGGGAGCACAGATACGCAGTATTTT CASMFPMTGSTDTQYF
TRBJ2-3 - - TRBV7-9 TGTGCCCCCGGGGAGAGCACAGATACGCAGTATTTT CAPGESTDTQYF
TRBJ2-5 TRBD2 - TRBV2 TGTGCCAGCAGTGAAGCGTTGGCTAGCGGGGAGACCCAGTACTTC CASSEALASGETQYF
TRBJ2-3 - once TRBV7-3 TGTGCCAGCAGCTTAATCTCGGCCGGGACAGATACGCAGTATTTT CASSLISAGTDTQYF
TRBJ1-2 - - TRBV28 TGTGCCAGCAGTCCCGGGACCGCGGGGAGCTGGGGCTACACCTTC CASSPGTAGSWGYTF
TRBJ2-5 TRBD2 - TRBV10-3 TGTGCCATCAGTGATATAGCGGGAGTTTCCGAGACCCAGTACTTC CAISDIAGVSETQYF
TRBJ1-5 - - TRBV6-5 TGTGCCAGCAGTTACAAGCGGTGGGGGGATCAGCCCCAGCATTTT CASSYKRWGDQPQHF
TRBJ2-2 TRBD2 - TRBV7-6 TGTGCCAGCAGCACAGTCGGGGGGATAAACACCGGGGAGCTGTTTTTT CASSTVGGINTGELFF
TRBJ1-1 - - TRBV7-2 TGTGCCAGCAGCCCCTATTTGTCCACTGAAGCTTTCTTT CASSPYLSTEAFF
TRBJ2-1 - - TRBV6-5 TGTGCCAGCAGAAGACTCCAGAGCTCCTACAATGAGCAGTTCTTC CASRRLQSSYNEQFF
TRBJ1-4 - - TRBV19 TGTGCCAGTAGTACCCTTGAGCCTGCAGGAGAAAAACTGTTTTTT CASSTLEPAGEKLFF
TRBJ2-3 TRBD2 - TRBV5-1 TGCGCCAGCAGCTTACTAGCGGGGGGCCTCACAGATACGCAGTATTTT CASSLLAGGLTDTQYF
TRBJ1-3 - - TRBV28 TGTGCCAGCAGTTTAATTAGAAACACCATATATTTT CASSLIRNTIYF
TRBJ2-1 - - TRBV15 TGTGCCACCAGCAGAGTGGCAGGGGGGAATGAGCAGTTCTTC CATSRVAGGNEQFF
TRBJ1-1 - - TRBV7-2 TGTGCCAGCAGCTTATCGGGGGACACTGAAGCTTTCTTT CASSLSGDTEAFF
TRBJ2-7 TRBD1 - TRBV9 TGTGCCAGCAGCGCGGAACCGGGACAGGGCTACGAGCAGTACTTC CASSAEPGQGYEQYF
TRBJ2-7 - - TRBV5-1 TGCGCCAGCAGCTTGGGCGGAGGGCGTAACGAGCAGTACTTC CASSLGGGRNEQYF
TRBJ2-7 TRBD2 - TRBV29-1 TGCAGCGTTGCCGGGCGGTGGGGAGGGGCCTCCTACGAGCAGTACTTC CSVAGRWGGASYEQYF
TRBJ1-5 - few TRBV6-5 TGTGCCAGCAGCGCGGGATGGGACAATCAGCCCCAGCATTTT CASSAGWDNQPQHF
TRBJ2-1 - few TRBV10-3 TGTGCCATCAGTGAAGGGGGTGAAGAGCAGTTCTTC CAISEGGEEQFF
TRBJ1-1 - - TRBV6-5 TGTGCCAGCAGTTCCACCGGGACACTGAACACTGAAGCTTTCTTT CASSSTGTLNTEAFF
TRBJ2-7 - - TRBV27 TGTGCCAGCAGTCGCCGCGGGAAGACCTACGAGCAGTACTTC CASSRRGKTYEQYF
TRBJ1-2 TRBD1 once TRBV30 TGTGCCTGGAGGGACAGGGGGACCTATGGCTACACCTTC CAWRDRGTYGYTF
TRBJ1-2 TRBD1 - TRBV11-2 TGTGCCAGCAGCTTAGTCTTTGACAGGGGGCGCGGCTATGGCTACACCTTC CASSLVFDRGRGYGYTF
TRBJ1-1 - - TRBV9 TGTGCCAGCAGCCCCCGCCCAGGGGACACTGAAGCTTTCTTT CASSPRPGDTEAFF
TRBJ2-7 - few TRBV18 TGTGCCAGCTCACCAGGGGCATACGAGCAGTACTTC CASSPGAYEQYF